The source of this TCR beta chain is a study of beta chain features in type 1 diabetes. A few counts support this clone. All of the isolated RNA was reverse transcribed, so expressed TCRB transcripts were sequenced. The protocol was immunoSEQ multiplex PCR, while the TCRdb copy is restricted to in-frame clones and leaves out a portion. The repertoire consists of about 350,000 clones, with 15% to 20% occurring once and the leading ten covering 0.044%. Sequencing was carried out using naive CD4+ T cells from blood. This clonotype was obtained from a woman aged 18-35 years in good health.

The CDR3 DNA reads as TGTGCCAGCAGTCTCGACAGGGGCGGTCGTCAGCCCCAGCATTTT. Its protein is CASSLDRGGRQPQHF. This chain uses TRBV27 with TRBJ1-5; 8 bases map to TRBD1. The CDR3 consists of 15 residues. Germline values: CDR1 MNHEY, CDR2 SMNVEV (reference sequence). Trimming removed 5 bases from V and 6 bases from J; junction bases left unmatched: 9.